The 22 T cell receptor beta chains below were found in one sample sequenced in a study of cytomegalovirus exposure and HLA in healthy donors. In the PCR, 60 Vbeta and 13 Jbeta primers were used. TCRdb keeps only in-frame clones here, not all; method: immunoSEQ multiplex PCR. The table lists roughly 140,000 clones, approximately 73% of them singletons. The sequenced sample consisted of PBMCs. These TCRs come from a human donor in good health.

This clone was counted a few times. This chain connects TRBV6-6 to TRBJ2-2; TRBD2 matches 9 bases. Germline-derived CDR1 and CDR2 are MNHNY and SVGAGI (reference sequence). This CDR3 spans 16 amino acids. V shed 5 bases, J shed 1 base, and the junction held 5 bases outside the gene matches. The CDR3 here is CASSLSGRGNTGELFF. The CDR3 DNA reads as TGTGCCAGCAGTCTTAGCGGGAGAGGGAACACCGGGGAGCTGTTTTTT.

The rearrangement links TRBV19 to TRBJ2-7, with unresolved D. The CDR3 loop spans 15 amino acids. Germline V gene lookup returns CDR1 LNHDA and CDR2 SQIVND (reference sequence). Trimming stripped 4 bases from V and 1 base from J, with 14 bases between. The CDR3 here is CASSTSRRLSYEQYF. For the CDR3, the DNA is TGTGCCAGTAGTACATCTCGGCGGCTTTCCTACGAGCAGTACTTC.

This chain joins TRBV11-3 and TRBJ2-2, with 12 bases that match TRBD1. V shed 5 bases, J shed 6 bases, and the junction held 7 bases outside the gene matches. The CDR3 totals 16 residues. Germline V gene sequence: CDR1 SGHNT, CDR2 YENEEA. The CDR3 DNA reads as TGTGCCAGCAGCCGCCGGGGGACAGGGGGCTCCGGGGAGCTGTTTTTT. The encoded protein is CASSRRGTGGSGELFF.

This chain joins TRBV5-4 and TRBJ2-1; possible D gene TRBD2, 6 bases. The ends were cut back, 4 bases at V and 0 bases at J, with 11 bases in the middle. Germline V gene lookup returns CDR1 SGHNT and CDR2 YYREEE (reference sequence). The CDR3 consists of 15 residues. The chain's CDR3 is CASSRDFISYNEQFF. The CDR3 DNA reads TGTGCCAGCAGCAGGGACTTTATCTCCTACAATGAGCAGTTCTTC.

The chain uses TRBV2 and TRBJ2-2; TRBD2 matches at 7 bases. The germline V gene has CDR1 SNHLY and CDR2 FYNNEI. V was clipped by 9 bases and J by 4 bases; unmatched bases: 5. The CDR3 contains 13 residues. The CDR3 spells CASPGLSTGELFF. DNA of the CDR3: TGTGCCAGTCCGGGACTAAGCACCGGGGAGCTGTTTTTT.

The V and J genes are TRBV5-1 and TRBJ2-5; D might be TRBD1 (6 bases). The CDR3 totals 15 residues. Germline V gene data show CDR1 as SGHRS and CDR2 as YFSETQ. With 6 bases removed from V and 5 bases from J, the gap between germline ends came to 20 bases. CDR3 sequence (DNA): TGCGCCAGCACCCCTTTCGGGGTGAGGGGGGAGACCCAGTACTTC. Its translation: CASTPFGVRGETQYF. The whole variable domain, filled in from reference TRBV5-1 and TRBJ2-5, reads KAGVTQTPRYLIKTRGQQVTLSCSPISGHRSVSWYQQTPGQGLQFLFEYFSETQRNKGNFPGRFSGRQFSNSRSEMNVSTLELGDSALYLCASTPFGVRGETQYFGPGTRLLVL.

The chain couples TRBV7-8 to TRBJ1-4; D is undetermined. V lost 3 bases to trimming and J lost 7 bases, with 6 bases between them. CDR3 length equals 12 residues. The germline V gene encodes CDR1 SGHVS and CDR2 FQNEAQ. This chain's CDR3 is CASSFGAEKLFF. Here the CDR3 DNA reads TGTGCCAGCAGCTTCGGAGCTGAAAAACTGTTTTTT.

The chain combines TRBV4-1 with TRBJ2-7; 12 nucleotides agree with TRBD2. The V segment lost 7 bases and the J segment 6 bases; nucleotides outside the gene matches: 7. The length of the CDR3 is 14 residues. The germline V gene encodes CDR1 MGHRA and CDR2 YSYEKL. The CDR3 spells CASTETSGSGEQYF. The CDR3 DNA follows: TGCGCCAGCACCGAGACTAGCGGGAGTGGCGAGCAGTACTTC.

This clone was observed a few times. V usage is TRBV11-3 and J usage is TRBJ1-2; D call uncertain. There are 15 residues in the CDR3. CDR1 and CDR2 from the germline V gene are SGHNT and YENEEA. V was shortened by 5 bases and J by 8 bases, with 21 bases between the two germline ends. The CDR3 region has the DNA TGTGCCAGCAGCCAAGCTCGGGCTCTCCGGGGAGGCTACACCTTC. Amino acids: CASSQARALRGGYTF.

The chain combines TRBV4-1 with TRBJ2-5; D is uncertain. Germline lookup yields CDR1 MGHRA and CDR2 YSYEKL. The CDR3 has 15 amino acids. V lost 1 base to trimming and J lost 7 bases, with 16 bases between them. The CDR3 coding sequence is TGCGCCAGCAGCCAAGGATATCGCGGAGTGGGGACCCAGTACTTC. Its translation: CASSQGYRGVGTQYF.

V gene TRBV30 combines with J gene TRBJ2-7, with 9 bases lining up with TRBD2. J was trimmed by 2 bases and V by 0 bases; bases with no gene match: 5. This CDR3 is built from 15 residues. The germline CDR1 and CDR2 sequences are GTSNPN and SVGIG (reference sequence). In DNA, the CDR3 is TGTGCCTGGAGTGTACAGGCGGGAGGGCCCTACGAGCAGTACTTC. This gives the protein CAWSVQAGGPYEQYF.

This clone showed up just a few times. The genes are TRBV7-2 and TRBJ2-1; D may be TRBD2 (7 bases). The V end was cut by 2 bases, the J end by 5 bases, with 16 bases between. The V gene's germline CDR1 is SGHTA and CDR2 FQGNSA. The CDR3 is 16 residues long. The CDR3 here is CASSLSRGAKNNEQFF. The CDR3 DNA sequence: TGTGCCAGCAGCTTAAGTCGGGGGGCCAAGAACAATGAGCAGTTCTTC.

This clone was detected a few times. The DNA of the CDR3 is TGCGCCAGCAGCCAACGGACTAGCGGGTACACAGATACGCAGTATTTT. Amino acids: CASSQRTSGYTDTQYF. The J gene is TRBJ2-3, the V gene TRBV4-1, with TRBD2 matching over 11 bases. V lost 2 bases, J lost 2 bases, and 3 bases stayed unmatched. This CDR3 region has 16 residues. Germline CDR1 MGHRA, CDR2 YSYEKL.

The chain recombines TRBV5-6 with TRBJ1-2; 8 bases are shared with TRBD1. In germline, CDR1 is SGHDT, CDR2 YYEEEE. This CDR3 is built from 15 residues. V lost 1 base and J lost 8; bases outside the gene matches: 10. CDR3 sequence: CASSLSARTGLGYTF. The DNA for the CDR3 is TGTGCCAGCAGCTTGAGCGCGCGGACAGGGTTGGGCTACACCTTC.

This chain links TRBV4-1 with TRBJ2-5; D perhaps matches TRBD2 (6 bases). The J call is uncertain, as TRBJ2-7 better fits the DNA end. The CDR3 is made up of 16 amino acids. Germline lookup yields CDR1 MGHRA and CDR2 YSYEKL. CDR3 DNA sequence: TGCGCCAGCAGCCAAGATCCCGGGACTGTCTCCTACGAGCAGTACTTC. Residues: CASSQDPGTVSYEQYF.

This clone was recorded a few times. The CDR3 here is CASHSGTGSNEQYF. CDR3 sequence (DNA): TGCGCCAGCCACTCCGGGACAGGGTCTAACGAGCAGTACTTC. The chain uses TRBV5-1 and TRBJ2-7; 9 bases are shared with TRBD1. The germline gives CDR1 SGHRS, CDR2 YFSETQ. The CDR3 has 14 residues. V was pared by 7 bases and J by 5 bases, with 10 bases of the junction left unmatched.

In its sample, this clone was seen a few times. The chain is built from TRBV14 and TRBJ1-6, with 9 nucleotides matching TRBD1. The trim removed 9 bases at V and 7 bases at J, leaving 4 bases unmatched. The CDR3 runs to 13 residues. Germline lookup yields CDR1 SGHDN and CDR2 FVKESK. CDR3 region: CASQGTGNSPLHF. CDR3 sequence (DNA): TGTGCCAGTCAAGGGACAGGGAATTCACCCCTCCACTTT.

The genes are TRBV5-4 and TRBJ2-1, with no clear D. This CDR3 is 12 amino acids long. Trimming pared 2 bases from V and 10 bases from J, leaving 10 bases between. Germline V lookup: CDR1 SGHNT, CDR2 YYREEE (reference sequence). The CDR3 sequence is CASSLEFLEQFF. The CDR3 nucleotides read TGTGCCAGCAGCTTAGAATTTCTAGAGCAGTTCTTC.

V usage is TRBV4-1 and J usage is TRBJ2-5; 9 bases agree with TRBD1. CDR1 is MGHRA and CDR2 is YSYEKL in the germline V gene. The CDR3 runs 16 residues. V trimming: 3 bases; J trimming: 5 bases; junction bases outside the gene matches: 10. CDR3 bases: TGCGCCAGCAGCCATTCCCCGGGACAGGGCGGTGAGACCCAGTACTTC. Translating gives CASSHSPGQGGETQYF.

The chain joins TRBV11-2 to TRBJ2-3; TRBD2 matches at 8 bases. Germline CDR1 is SGHAT and CDR2 is FQNNGV. The ends lost 0 bases at V and 5 bases at J; junction bases unmatched: 7. CDR3 size: 16 residues. The CDR3 loop is CASSLEFSGELDTQYF. The CDR3 DNA reads TGTGCCAGCAGCTTAGAGTTTAGCGGGGAATTAGATACGCAGTATTTT.

This clone appeared a few times. This chain uses TRBV7-9 with TRBJ2-7, with D maybe TRBD1 (6 bases). The germline gives CDR1 SEHNR, CDR2 FQNEAQ (reference sequence). Trimming removed 2 bases at V and 1 base at J, with 9 bases between. This CDR3 has 14 residues. Here the CDR3 reads CASSLRTASYEQYF. The CDR3 DNA reads TGTGCCAGCAGCTTAAGGACAGCGTCCTACGAGCAGTACTTC.

V gene TRBV5-6 combines with J gene TRBJ2-6, with unresolved D. The CDR3 has 17 residues. Trimming shortened V by 0 bases and J by 0 bases, and 10 bases separated the two germline ends. From germline, CDR1 is SGHDT and CDR2 YYEEEE. This chain's CDR3 is CASSLEQPVSGANVLTF. In DNA, the CDR3 is TGTGCCAGCAGCTTGGAACAGCCTGTCTCTGGGGCCAACGTCCTGACTTTC.